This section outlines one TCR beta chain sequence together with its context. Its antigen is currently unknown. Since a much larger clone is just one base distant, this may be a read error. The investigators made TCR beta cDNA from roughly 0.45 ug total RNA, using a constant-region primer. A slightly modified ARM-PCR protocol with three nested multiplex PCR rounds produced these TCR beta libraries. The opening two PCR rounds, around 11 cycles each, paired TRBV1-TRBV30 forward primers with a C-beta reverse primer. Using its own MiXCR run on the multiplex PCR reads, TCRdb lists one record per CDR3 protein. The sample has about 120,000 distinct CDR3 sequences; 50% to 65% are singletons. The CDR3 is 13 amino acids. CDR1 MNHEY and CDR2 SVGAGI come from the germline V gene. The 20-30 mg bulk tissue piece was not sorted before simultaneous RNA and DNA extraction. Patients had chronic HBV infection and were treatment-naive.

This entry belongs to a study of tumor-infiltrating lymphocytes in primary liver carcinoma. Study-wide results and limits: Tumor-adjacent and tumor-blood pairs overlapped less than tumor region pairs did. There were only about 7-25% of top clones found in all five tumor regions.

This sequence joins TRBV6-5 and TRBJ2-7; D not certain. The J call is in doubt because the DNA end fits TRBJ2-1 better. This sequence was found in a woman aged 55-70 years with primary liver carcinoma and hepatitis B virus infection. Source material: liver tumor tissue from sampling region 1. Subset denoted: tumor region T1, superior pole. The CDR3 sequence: CASSSPWKGEQFF. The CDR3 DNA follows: TGTGCCAGCAGCTCTCCGTGGAAGGGCGAGCAGTTCTTC.